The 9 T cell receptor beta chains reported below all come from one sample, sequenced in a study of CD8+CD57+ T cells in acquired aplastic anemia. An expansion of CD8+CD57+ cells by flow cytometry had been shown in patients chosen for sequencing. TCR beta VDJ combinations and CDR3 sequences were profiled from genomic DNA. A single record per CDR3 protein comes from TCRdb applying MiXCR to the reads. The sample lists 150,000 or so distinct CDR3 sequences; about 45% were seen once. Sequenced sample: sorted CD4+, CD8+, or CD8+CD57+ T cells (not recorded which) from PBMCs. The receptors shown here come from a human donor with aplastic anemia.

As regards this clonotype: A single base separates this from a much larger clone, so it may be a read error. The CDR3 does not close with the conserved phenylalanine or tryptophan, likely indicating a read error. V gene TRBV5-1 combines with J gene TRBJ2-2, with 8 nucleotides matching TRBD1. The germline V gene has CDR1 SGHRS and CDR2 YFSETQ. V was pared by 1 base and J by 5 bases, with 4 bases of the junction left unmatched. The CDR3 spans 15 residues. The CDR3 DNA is TGCGCCAGCAGCTTGAAGACAGGGGAGACCGGGGAGCTGTTTTCT. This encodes CASSLKTGETGELFS.

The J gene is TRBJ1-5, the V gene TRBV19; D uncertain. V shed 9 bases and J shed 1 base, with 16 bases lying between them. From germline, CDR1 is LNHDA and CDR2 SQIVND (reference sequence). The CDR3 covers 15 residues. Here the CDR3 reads CASDAGIGSNQPQHF. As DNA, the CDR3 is TGTGCCAGCGATGCGGGGATAGGGAGCAATCAGCCCCAGCATTTT.

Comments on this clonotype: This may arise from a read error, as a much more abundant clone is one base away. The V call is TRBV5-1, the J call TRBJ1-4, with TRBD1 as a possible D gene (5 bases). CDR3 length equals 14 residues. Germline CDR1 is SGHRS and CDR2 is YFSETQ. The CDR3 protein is CASSLETANEKLLF. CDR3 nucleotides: TGCGCCAGCAGCTTGGAGACAGCTAATGAAAAACTGCTTTTT.

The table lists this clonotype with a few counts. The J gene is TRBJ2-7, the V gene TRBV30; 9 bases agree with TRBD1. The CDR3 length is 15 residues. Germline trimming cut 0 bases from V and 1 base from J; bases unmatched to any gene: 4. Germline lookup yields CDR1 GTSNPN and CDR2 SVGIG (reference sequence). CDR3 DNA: TGTGCCTGGAGTGTACCCGGACAGGGGTCCTACGAGCAGTACTTC. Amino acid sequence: CAWSVPGQGSYEQYF.

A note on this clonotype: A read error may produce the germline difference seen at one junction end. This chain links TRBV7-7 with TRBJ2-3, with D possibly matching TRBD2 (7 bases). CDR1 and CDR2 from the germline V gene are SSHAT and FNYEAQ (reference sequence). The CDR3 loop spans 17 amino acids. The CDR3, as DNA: TGTGCTAGCAGCTTAGCGGCAACGGGGGGCCGCATAGATACGCAGTATTTT. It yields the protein CASSLAATGGRIDTQYF.

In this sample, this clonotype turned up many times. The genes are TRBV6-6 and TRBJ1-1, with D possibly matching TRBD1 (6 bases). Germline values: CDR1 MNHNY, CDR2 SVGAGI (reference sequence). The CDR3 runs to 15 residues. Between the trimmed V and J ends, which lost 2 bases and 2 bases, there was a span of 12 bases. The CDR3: CASSYQTGENTEAFF. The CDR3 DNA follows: TGTGCCAGCAGTTACCAGACAGGAGAAAACACTGAAGCTTTCTTT.

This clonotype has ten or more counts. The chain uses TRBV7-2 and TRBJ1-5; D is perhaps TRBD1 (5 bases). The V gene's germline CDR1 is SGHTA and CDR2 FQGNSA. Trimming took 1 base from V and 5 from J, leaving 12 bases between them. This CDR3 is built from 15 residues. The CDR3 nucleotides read TGTGCCAGCAGCTTAGACAGGAAAGAATATCAGCCCCAGCATTTT. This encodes CASSLDRKEYQPQHF.

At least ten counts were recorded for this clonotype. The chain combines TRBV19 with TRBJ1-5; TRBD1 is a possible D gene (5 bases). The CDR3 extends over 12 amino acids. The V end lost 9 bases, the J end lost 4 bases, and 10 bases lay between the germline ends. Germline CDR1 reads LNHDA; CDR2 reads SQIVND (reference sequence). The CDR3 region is CASTQGNQPQHF. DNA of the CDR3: TGTGCCAGCACCCAGGGTAATCAGCCCCAGCATTTT.

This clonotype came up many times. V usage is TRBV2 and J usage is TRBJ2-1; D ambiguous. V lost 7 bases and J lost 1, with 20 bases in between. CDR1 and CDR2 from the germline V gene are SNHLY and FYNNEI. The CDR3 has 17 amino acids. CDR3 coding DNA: TGTGCCAGCACTCCCATGGTTTCGGCCCTTTCCTACAATGAGCAGTTCTTC. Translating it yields CASTPMVSALSYNEQFF.